The clone carrying this T cell receptor (beta chain) was recorded a few times. The antigen is unknown. The data are from a study of T cells in Graves' hyperthyroidism and ophthalmopathy. Overall study findings and caveats: Ophthalmopathy and stable hyperthyroidism were separated by a 13 V-J model. Researchers found most expanded thyroid clonotypes above 0.001 in blood as well. The model predicted ophthalmopathy a median roughly 6.5 months before onset.

It was RNA transcripts that yielded the amplified TCR beta CDR3 regions. The HTBI primer set was used in a first-round RT-PCR of the TCR CDR3. TCRdb recomputed calls from the multiplex PCR reads with MiXCR, one row per CDR3 protein. The profile shows 480,000 or so distinct CDR3 sequences, around an eighth of them singletons. CDR3 length: 16 amino acids. V dropped 1 base and J dropped 4 bases, with 13 bases sitting between them. The germline V gene has CDR1 KGHSH and CDR2 LQKENI. Orbital computed tomography and thyroid ultrasound, together with serum TRAb and thyroxine and clinical symptoms, were used for diagnoses.

The sequence came from a woman younger than 35 with Graves' hyperthyroidism. The rearrangement joins TRBV18 to TRBJ2-2, with TRBD1 as a possible D gene (6 bases). Sequenced: blood. The CDR3 coding sequence is TGTGCCAGCTCACCACTCACAGAGGGGGTCACCGGGGAGCTGTTTTTT. Translated, it gives CASSPLTEGVTGELFF. The variable domain in full, with the rest retrieved from reference TRBV18 and TRBJ2-2, is NAGVMQNPRHLVRRRGQEARLRCSPMKGHSHVYWYRQLPEEGLKFMVYLQKENIIDESGMPKERFSAEFPKEGPSILRIQQVVRGDSAAYFCASSPLTEGVTGELFFGEGSRLTVL.